This T cell receptor beta chain was observed in a study of blood T cells in healthy people across ages. Study-level points and caveats: It was not known whether donors were CMV positive (a possible confounder of expanded clonotype changes). Getting older went along with TCR beta diversity per million T cells dropping roughly linearly.

The use of a sample-barcoded 5' primer and a J-beta primer mix characterized a second PCR of about 7 to 12 cycles. In TCRdb, the 5' RACE reads were re-called with MiXCR into one record per CDR3 protein. The sample lists around 1.1 million distinct CDR3 sequences; roughly two fifths were seen once. Peripheral blood was drawn, around 9.4 milliliters per donor. Total RNA was extracted at no less than 5 micrograms per sample. Germline V gene lookup returns CDR1 MNHEY and CDR2 SVGAGI. The length of the CDR3 is 13 residues. The V end lost 4 bases, the J end lost 3 bases, and 10 bases lay between the germline ends. In its sample, this clonotype was seen many times. Its matching antigen is unknown.

This chain connects TRBV6-5 to TRBJ2-7; D is undetermined. The clonotype originates from a man between 18 and 35 years old in good health. The sample taken for sequencing was blood. The DNA for the CDR3 is TGTGCCAGCAGTTCGAAGGCGGACTACGAGCAGTACTTC. It translates to CASSSKADYEQYF.